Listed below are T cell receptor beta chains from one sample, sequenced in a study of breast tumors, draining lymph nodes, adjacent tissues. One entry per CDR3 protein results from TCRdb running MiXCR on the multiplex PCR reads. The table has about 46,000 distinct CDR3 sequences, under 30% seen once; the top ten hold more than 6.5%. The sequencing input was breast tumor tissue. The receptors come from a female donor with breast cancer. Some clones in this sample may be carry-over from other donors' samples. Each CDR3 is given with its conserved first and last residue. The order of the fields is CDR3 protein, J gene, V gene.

CDR3 protein: CAARGGQPSGYGYTF; J gene: TRBJ1-2; V gene: TRBV6-1
CDR3 protein: CSVEEYSAGAGYEQYF; J gene: TRBJ2-7; V gene: TRBV29-1
CDR3 protein: CATSGLFPAGVANEKLFF; J gene: TRBJ1-4; V gene: TRBV15
CDR3 protein: CASSLGPGTGLTGELFF; J gene: TRBJ2-2; V gene: TRBV5-6
CDR3 protein: CASSLGTGKSVHEQYF; J gene: TRBJ2-7; V gene: TRBV28
CDR3 protein: CASSLASRGQSEKLFF; J gene: TRBJ1-4; V gene: TRBV7-2
CDR3 protein: CSARQGTYNEQFF; J gene: TRBJ2-1; V gene: TRBV20-1
CDR3 protein: CASSYSGQSLPLYGYTF; J gene: TRBJ1-2; V gene: TRBV6-5
CDR3 protein: CASSLASGEPQHF; J gene: TRBJ1-5; V gene: TRBV12-3/TRBV12-4
CDR3 protein: CSARSETQYF; J gene: TRBJ2-5; V gene: TRBV20-1
CDR3 protein: CASSQRAHEKLFF; J gene: TRBJ1-4; V gene: TRBV3-1
CDR3 protein: CASSQEQTALETQYF; J gene: TRBJ2-5; V gene: TRBV4-2
CDR3 protein: CSARGGEGQLNYGYTF; J gene: TRBJ1-2; V gene: TRBV20-1
CDR3 protein: CASSPGSTLVSTGELFF; J gene: TRBJ2-2; V gene: TRBV5-1
CDR3 protein: CASSLIWEQYF; J gene: TRBJ2-7; V gene: TRBV18
CDR3 protein: CASSGEKGAPYEQYF; J gene: TRBJ2-7; V gene: TRBV9
CDR3 protein: CASSPNTPGQRNSPLHF; J gene: TRBJ1-6; V gene: TRBV18
CDR3 protein: CASSLNSPPGGELFF; J gene: TRBJ2-2; V gene: TRBV7-3
CDR3 protein: CASSLNAATQYF; J gene: TRBJ2-5; V gene: TRBV7-9
CDR3 protein: CASSSGEGRVRYGYTF; J gene: TRBJ1-2; V gene: TRBV5-4
CDR3 protein: CASGHFRDGGQPQHF; J gene: TRBJ1-5; V gene: TRBV6-5
CDR3 protein: CASSVGGESTGELFF; J gene: TRBJ2-2; V gene: TRBV9
CDR3 protein: CASSQTGTGRSYNSPLHF; J gene: TRBJ1-6; V gene: TRBV6-1
CDR3 protein: CGASGDLTYEQYF; J gene: TRBJ2-7; V gene: TRBV20-1
CDR3 protein: CSARRLTDEKLFF; J gene: TRBJ1-4; V gene: TRBV20-1
CDR3 protein: CASNYGANVLTF; J gene: TRBJ2-6; V gene: TRBV19
CDR3 protein: CAISESSEQYF; J gene: TRBJ2-7; V gene: TRBV10-3
CDR3 protein: CASSSGRAKNIQYF; J gene: TRBJ2-4; V gene: TRBV2
CDR3 protein: CSAMAGRVNQPQHF; J gene: TRBJ1-5; V gene: TRBV20-1
CDR3 protein: CASSENRSPNQPQHF; J gene: TRBJ1-5; V gene: TRBV6-1
CDR3 protein: CASSATGEKRDEQYF; J gene: TRBJ2-7; V gene: TRBV9
CDR3 protein: CASSFGGNTYNSPLHF; J gene: TRBJ1-6; V gene: TRBV5-1
CDR3 protein: CASRAGTKETQYF; J gene: TRBJ2-5; V gene: TRBV5-1
CDR3 protein: CASSLVQGAHSPLHF; J gene: TRBJ1-6; V gene: TRBV5-5
CDR3 protein: CASSYSRSGSTDTQYF; J gene: TRBJ2-3; V gene: TRBV6-6
CDR3 protein: CASSSYNSPLHF; J gene: TRBJ1-6; V gene: TRBV19
CDR3 protein: CASSRLAGGYNEQFF; J gene: TRBJ2-1; V gene: TRBV5-6
CDR3 protein: CASSPAGTVNQPQHF; J gene: TRBJ1-5; V gene: TRBV12-3/TRBV12-4
CDR3 protein: CASSAYRGSYEQYF; J gene: TRBJ2-7; V gene: TRBV19
CDR3 protein: CASSPISRLNEKLFF; J gene: TRBJ1-4; V gene: TRBV5-5
CDR3 protein: CASSLTSGAYEQYF; J gene: TRBJ2-7; V gene: TRBV5-1
CDR3 protein: CASSQGPGLALRSDTQYF; J gene: TRBJ2-3; V gene: TRBV4-1